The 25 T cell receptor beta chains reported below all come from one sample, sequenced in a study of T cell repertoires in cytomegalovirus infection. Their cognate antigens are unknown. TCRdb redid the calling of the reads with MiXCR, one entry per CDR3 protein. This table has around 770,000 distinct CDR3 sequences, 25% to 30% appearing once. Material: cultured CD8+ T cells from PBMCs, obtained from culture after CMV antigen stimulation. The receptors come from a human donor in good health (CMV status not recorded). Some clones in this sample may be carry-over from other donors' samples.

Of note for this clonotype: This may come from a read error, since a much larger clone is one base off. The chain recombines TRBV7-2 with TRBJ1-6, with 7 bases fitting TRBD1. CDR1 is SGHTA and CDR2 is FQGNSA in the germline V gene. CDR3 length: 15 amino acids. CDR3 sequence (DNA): TGTGCCAGCAGCGCGACAGGGATCGGAAATTCACTCCTCCACTTT. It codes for CASSATGIGNSLLHF.

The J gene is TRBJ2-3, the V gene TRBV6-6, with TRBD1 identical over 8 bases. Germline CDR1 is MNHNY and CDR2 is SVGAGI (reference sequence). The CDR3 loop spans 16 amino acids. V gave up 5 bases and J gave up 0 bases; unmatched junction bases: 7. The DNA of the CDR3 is TGTGCCAGCAGTCCCTCGACAGGGGCTAGCACAGATACGCAGTATTTT. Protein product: CASSPSTGASTDTQYF.

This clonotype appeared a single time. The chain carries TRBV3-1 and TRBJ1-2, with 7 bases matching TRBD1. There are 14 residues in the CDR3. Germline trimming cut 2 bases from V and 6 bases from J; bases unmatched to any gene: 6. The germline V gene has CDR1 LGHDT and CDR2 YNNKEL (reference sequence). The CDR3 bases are TGTGCCAGCAGCCAAACCGACAGGGTGGATGGCTACACCTTC. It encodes CASSQTDRVDGYTF.

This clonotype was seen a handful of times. The CDR3 nucleotides are TGTGCCAGCAGTTTATCACTAGCGGTCGCAGAGACCCAGTACTTC. Amino acids: CASSLSLAVAETQYF. The chain is built from TRBV27 and TRBJ2-5, with TRBD2 matching 8 bases. V shed 0 bases and J 4 bases; nucleotides not matched to a gene: 4. The CDR3 has 15 amino acids. Germline V CDR1 and CDR2: MNHEY, SMNVEV (reference sequence).

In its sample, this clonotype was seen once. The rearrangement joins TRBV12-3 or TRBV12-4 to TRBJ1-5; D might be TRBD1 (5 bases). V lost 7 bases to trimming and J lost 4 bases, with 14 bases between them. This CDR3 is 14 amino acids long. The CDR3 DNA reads TGTGCCAGCACCTGGGGGGAAACGAATCAGCCCCAGCATTTT. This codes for CASTWGETNQPQHF.

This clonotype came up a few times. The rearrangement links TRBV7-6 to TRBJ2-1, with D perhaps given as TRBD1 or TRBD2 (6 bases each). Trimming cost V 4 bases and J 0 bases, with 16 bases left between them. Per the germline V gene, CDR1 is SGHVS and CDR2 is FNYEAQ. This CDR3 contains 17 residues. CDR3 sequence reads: CASSSPGGPSSYNEQFF. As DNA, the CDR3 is TGTGCCAGCAGCTCCCCCGGGGGCCCTAGCTCCTACAATGAGCAGTTCTTC.

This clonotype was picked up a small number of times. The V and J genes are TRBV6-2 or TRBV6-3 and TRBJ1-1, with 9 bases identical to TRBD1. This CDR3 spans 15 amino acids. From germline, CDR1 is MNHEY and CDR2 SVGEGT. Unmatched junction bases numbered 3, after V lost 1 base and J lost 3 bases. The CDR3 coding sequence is TGTGCCAGCAGTTACTTACAGGGGGCGTACACTGAAGCTTTCTTT. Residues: CASSYLQGAYTEAFF.

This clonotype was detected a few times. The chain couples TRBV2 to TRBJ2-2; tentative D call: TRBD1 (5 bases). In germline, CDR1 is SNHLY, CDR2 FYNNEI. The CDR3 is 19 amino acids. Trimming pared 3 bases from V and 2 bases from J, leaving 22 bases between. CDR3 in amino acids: CASSEWGATTLANTGELFF. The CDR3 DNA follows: TGTGCCAGCAGTGAGTGGGGCGCAACTACCCTCGCAAACACCGGGGAGCTGTTTTTT.

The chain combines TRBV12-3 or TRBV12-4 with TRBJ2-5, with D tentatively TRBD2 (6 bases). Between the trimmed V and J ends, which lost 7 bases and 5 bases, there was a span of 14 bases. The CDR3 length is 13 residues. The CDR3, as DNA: TGTGCCAGCAATCCATCACGGGGGGAGACCCAGTACTTC. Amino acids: CASNPSRGETQYF.

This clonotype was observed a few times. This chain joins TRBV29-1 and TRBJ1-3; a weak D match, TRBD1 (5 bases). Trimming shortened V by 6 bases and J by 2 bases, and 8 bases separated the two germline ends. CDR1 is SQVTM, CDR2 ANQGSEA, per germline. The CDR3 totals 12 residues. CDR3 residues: CSVPGAGNTIYF. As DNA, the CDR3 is TGCAGCGTCCCGGGGGCTGGAAACACCATATATTTT.

In DNA form, the CDR3 reads TGTGCCAGCAGCCTCGGACCCTTACAGCCCCAGCATTTT. This gives the protein CASSLGPLQPQHF. The chain recombines TRBV11-2 with TRBJ1-5; D gene unclear. This CDR3 region has 13 residues. Trimming took 5 bases from V and 7 from J, leaving 12 bases between them. Germline V lookup: CDR1 SGHAT, CDR2 FQNNGV.

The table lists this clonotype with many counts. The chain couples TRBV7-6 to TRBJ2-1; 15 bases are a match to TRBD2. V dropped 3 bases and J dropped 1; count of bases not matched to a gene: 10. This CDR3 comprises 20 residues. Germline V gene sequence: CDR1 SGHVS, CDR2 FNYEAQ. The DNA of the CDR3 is TGTGCCAGCAGCTTCTCCAGATTAGGACTAGCGGGGGGGTCCTACAATGAGCAGTTCTTC. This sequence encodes CASSFSRLGLAGGSYNEQFF.

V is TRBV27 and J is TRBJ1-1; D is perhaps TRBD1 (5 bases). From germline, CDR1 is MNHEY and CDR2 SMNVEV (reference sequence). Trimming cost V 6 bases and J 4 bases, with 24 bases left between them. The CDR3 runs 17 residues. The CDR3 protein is CASSPGPSAAGVTEAFF. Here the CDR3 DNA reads TGTGCCAGCAGCCCGGGACCATCGGCTGCCGGGGTCACTGAAGCTTTCTTT.

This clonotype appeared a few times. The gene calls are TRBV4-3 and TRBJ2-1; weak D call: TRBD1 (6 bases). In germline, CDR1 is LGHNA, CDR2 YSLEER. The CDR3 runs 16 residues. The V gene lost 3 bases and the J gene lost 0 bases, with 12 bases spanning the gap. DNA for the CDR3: TGCGCCAGCAGCCAGTCCCACAGGGTCTCCTACAATGAGCAGTTCTTC. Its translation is CASSQSHRVSYNEQFF.

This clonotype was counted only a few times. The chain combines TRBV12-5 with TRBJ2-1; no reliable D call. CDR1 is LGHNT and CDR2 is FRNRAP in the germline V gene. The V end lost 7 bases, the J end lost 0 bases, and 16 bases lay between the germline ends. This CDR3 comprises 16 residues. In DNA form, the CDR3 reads TGTGCTAGTGCTTTAGTTTCGAGGCTCTCCTACAATGAGCAGTTCTTC. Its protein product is CASALVSRLSYNEQFF. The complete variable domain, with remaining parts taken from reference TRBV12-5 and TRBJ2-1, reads DARVTQTPRHKVTEMGQEVTMRCQPILGHNTVFWYRQTMMQGLELLAYFRNRAPLDDSGMPKDRFSAEMPDATLATLKIQPSEPRDSAVYFCASALVSRLSYNEQFFGPGTRLTVL.

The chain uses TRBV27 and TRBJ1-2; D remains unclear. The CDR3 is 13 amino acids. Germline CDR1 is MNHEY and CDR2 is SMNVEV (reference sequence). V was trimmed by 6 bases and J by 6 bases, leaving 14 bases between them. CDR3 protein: CASRPDHYDGYTF. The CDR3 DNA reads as TGTGCCAGCAGACCTGACCACTACGATGGCTACACCTTC.

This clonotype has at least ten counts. DNA of the CDR3: TGTGCCAGCAGCGCCGGGACAGGGTCCTCTACTGAAAAACTGTTTTTT. Its protein product is CASSAGTGSSTEKLFF. This chain connects TRBV7-8 to TRBJ1-4; 9 bases are shared with TRBD1. CDR3 length: 16 residues. Germline lookup yields CDR1 SGHVS and CDR2 FQNEAQ. Trimming at V came to 5 bases and at J to 7 bases, leaving 11 bases not matched to a gene.

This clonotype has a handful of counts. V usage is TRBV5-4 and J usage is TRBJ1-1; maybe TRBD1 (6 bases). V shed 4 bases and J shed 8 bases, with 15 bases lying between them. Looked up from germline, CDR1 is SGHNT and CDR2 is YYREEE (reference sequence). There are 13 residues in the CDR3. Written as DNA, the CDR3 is TGTGCCAGCAGCAGTGGACAGACGGTGGAAGCTTTCTTT. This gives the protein CASSSGQTVEAFF. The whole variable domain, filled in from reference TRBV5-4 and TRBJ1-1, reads ETGVTQSPTHLIKTRGQQVTLRCSSQSGHNTVSWYQQALGQGPQFIFQYYREEENGRGNFPPRFSGLQFPNYSSELNVNALELDDSALYLCASSSGQTVEAFFGQGTRLTVV.

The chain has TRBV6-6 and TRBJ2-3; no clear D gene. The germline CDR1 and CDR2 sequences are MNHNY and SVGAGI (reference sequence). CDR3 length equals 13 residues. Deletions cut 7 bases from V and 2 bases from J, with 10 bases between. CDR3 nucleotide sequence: TGTGCCAGCATTGACCAGACCACAGATACGCAGTATTTT. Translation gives CASIDQTTDTQYF.

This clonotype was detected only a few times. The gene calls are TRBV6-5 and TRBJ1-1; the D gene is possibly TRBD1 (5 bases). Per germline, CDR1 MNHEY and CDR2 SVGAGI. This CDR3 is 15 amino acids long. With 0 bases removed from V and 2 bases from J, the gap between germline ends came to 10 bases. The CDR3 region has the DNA TGTGCCAGCAGTTACTCGATGGGACCCAACACTGAAGCTTTCTTT. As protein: CASSYSMGPNTEAFF.

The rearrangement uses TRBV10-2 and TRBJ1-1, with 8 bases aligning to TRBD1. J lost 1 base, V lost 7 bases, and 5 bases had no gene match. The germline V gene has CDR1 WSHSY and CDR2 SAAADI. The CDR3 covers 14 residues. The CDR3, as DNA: TGCGCCAGCACCGTGACAGGGGAGAACACTGAAGCTTTCTTT. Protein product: CASTVTGENTEAFF.

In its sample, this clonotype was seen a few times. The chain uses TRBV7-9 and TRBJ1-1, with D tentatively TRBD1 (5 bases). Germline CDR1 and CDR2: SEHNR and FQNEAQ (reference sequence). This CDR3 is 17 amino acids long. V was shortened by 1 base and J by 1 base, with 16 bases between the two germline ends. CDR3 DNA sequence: TGTGCCAGCAGCTTAGGAGGGACCTTTCGTGGGAACACTGAAGCTTTCTTT. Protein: CASSLGGTFRGNTEAFF. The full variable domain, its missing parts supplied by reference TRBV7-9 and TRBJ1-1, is DTGVSQNPRHKITKRGQNVTFRCDPISEHNRLYWYRQTLGQGPEFLTYFQNEAQLEKSRLLSDRFSAERPKGSFSTLEIQRTEQGDSAMYLCASSLGGTFRGNTEAFFGQGTRLTVV.

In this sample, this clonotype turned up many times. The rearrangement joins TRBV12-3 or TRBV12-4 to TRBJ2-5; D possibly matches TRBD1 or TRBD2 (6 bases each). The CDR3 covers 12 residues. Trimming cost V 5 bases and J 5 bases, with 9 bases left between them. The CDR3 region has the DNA TGTGCCAGCAGTCAAGGGGGGGAGACCCAGTACTTC. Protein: CASSQGGETQYF.

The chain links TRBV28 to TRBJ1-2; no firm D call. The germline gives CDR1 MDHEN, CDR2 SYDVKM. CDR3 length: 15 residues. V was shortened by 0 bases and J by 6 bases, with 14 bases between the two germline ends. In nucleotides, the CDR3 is TGTGCCAGCAGTTTATGGGGCACTCATCGGGATGGCTACACCTTC. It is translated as CASSLWGTHRDGYTF.

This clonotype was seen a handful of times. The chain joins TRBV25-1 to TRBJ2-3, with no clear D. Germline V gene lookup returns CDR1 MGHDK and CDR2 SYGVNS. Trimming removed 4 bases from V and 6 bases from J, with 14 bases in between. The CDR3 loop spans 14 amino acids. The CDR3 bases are TGTGCCAGCAGTGGCGTCGGAGTGTTTGATACGCAGTATTTT. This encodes CASSGVGVFDTQYF.